These 24 T cell receptor beta chains came from one sample sequenced in a study of OX40 agonist ivuxolimab in advanced cancers. Sequencing used immunoSEQ multiplex PCR; TCRdb keeps in-frame clones, though not all of them. The sample comprises 40,000 or so clones, about 86% of which are singletons, and 0.35% to 0.45% rests with the top ten. The source material was CD4+ or CD8+ T cells sorted from blood, sampled in a trial of the OX40 agonist ivuxolimab. The receptors were gathered from an adult with an advanced solid tumor such as melanoma, head and neck, liver or kidney cancer.

CDR3: CARKGSGLAEYEQYF. The CDR3 nucleotides read TGTGCCAGAAAAGGATCGGGACTAGCCGAGTACGAGCAGTACTTC. V usage is TRBV5-3 and J usage is TRBJ2-7; 9 positions agree with TRBD2. TRBV5-3 is known as an ORF, though its function is uncertain. Germline trimming cut 6 bases from V and 4 bases from J; bases unmatched to any gene: 11. The CDR3 extends over 15 amino acids.

The chain combines TRBV5-6 with TRBJ1-2; D remains unclear. CDR1 is SGHDT and CDR2 is YYEEEE in the germline V gene. CDR3 length equals 13 residues. Deletions cut 4 bases from V and 0 bases from J, with 7 bases between. Here the CDR3 reads CASSPLANYGYTF. DNA of the CDR3: TGTGCCAGCAGCCCCCTGGCTAACTATGGCTACACCTTC. Full variable domain (remainder filled in from reference TRBV5-6 and TRBJ1-2): DAGVTQSPTHLIKTRGQQVTLRCSPKSGHDTVSWYQQALGQGPQFIFQYYEEEERQRGNFPDRFSGHQFPNYSSELNVNALLLGDSALYLCASSPLANYGYTFGSGTRLTVV.

The J gene is TRBJ1-2, the V gene TRBV7-9, with 7 bases that match TRBD1. CDR1 and CDR2 from the germline V gene are SEHNR and FQNEAQ (reference sequence). Losses at the gene ends were 5 bases for V and 2 bases for J; bases not matched to a gene: 5. This CDR3 spans 14 amino acids. The CDR3 DNA is TGTGCCAGCAGCAACCCGGACAGGAACTATGGCTACACCTTC. This codes for CASSNPDRNYGYTF.

The rearrangement joins TRBV4-2 to TRBJ2-3, with 13 bases fitting TRBD2. V lost 2 bases to trimming and J lost 5 bases; unmatched junction nucleotides: 7. CDR3 length: 17 residues. From germline, CDR1 is LGHNA and CDR2 YNFKEQ. CDR3 region: CASSQRRLAGGGDTQYF. CDR3 in DNA: TGTGCCAGCAGCCAACGGCGACTAGCGGGAGGCGGAGATACGCAGTATTTT.

This clone appeared a few times. The gene calls are TRBV4-1 and TRBJ2-6; TRBD1 agrees at 8 bases. CDR3 length equals 16 residues. Germline assignment: CDR1 MGHRA and CDR2 YSYEKL. J gave up 3 bases and V 0 bases, and 1 base lay outside the gene matches. The CDR3 loop reads CASSQDRGLGANVLTF. The CDR3 region has the DNA TGCGCCAGCAGCCAAGACAGGGGGCTTGGGGCCAACGTCCTGACTTTC.

The CDR3 nucleotides read TGTGCCAGCAGTTTATATTCGGGACTAGGAATCGGGGAGCTGTTTTTT. Translated, it gives CASSLYSGLGIGELFF. The V call is TRBV27, the J call TRBJ2-2; TRBD2 matches 8 bases. CDR3 length: 16 amino acids. Trimming took 1 base from V and 7 from J; bases not matched to a gene: 8. Germline V gives CDR1 MNHEY, CDR2 SMNVEV (reference sequence).

V is TRBV18 and J is TRBJ1-5; TRBD1 agrees at 12 bases. Per the germline V gene, CDR1 is KGHSH and CDR2 is LQKENI. Trimming at V came to 8 bases and at J to 6 bases, leaving 5 bases not matched to a gene. The CDR3 extends over 14 amino acids. CDR3 sequence reads: CASHGGQGAQPQHF. The CDR3 bases are TGTGCCAGCCACGGGGGACAGGGGGCTCAGCCCCAGCATTTT.

This chain joins TRBV9 and TRBJ1-2, with 10 bases lining up with TRBD1. The ends lost 7 bases at V and 2 bases at J; junction bases unmatched: 8. The CDR3 is 15 amino acids. The germline V gene has CDR1 SGDLS and CDR2 YYNGEE. DNA of the CDR3: TGTGCCAGCCGACGGGACAGGGGCTCGAACTATGGCTACACCTTC. Translating gives CASRRDRGSNYGYTF.

This clone occurred once. This rearrangement joins TRBV7-3 to TRBJ1-3, with D maybe TRBD1 (5 bases). This CDR3 comprises 15 residues. Germline loops: CDR1 SGHTA, CDR2 FQGTGA. Trimming cost V 6 bases and J 0 bases, with 12 bases left between them. This CDR3 is CASSSGPLSGNTIYF. CDR3 DNA sequence: TGTGCCAGCAGTTCGGGGCCGCTCTCTGGAAACACCATATATTTT.

The chain carries TRBV28 and TRBJ1-4, with 8 bases matching TRBD1. This CDR3 has 13 amino acids. Trimming at V came to 7 bases and at J to 4 bases, leaving 2 bases not matched to a gene. Germline V CDR1 and CDR2: MDHEN, SYDVKM. The CDR3 sequence: CASTGGDNEKLFF. The DNA of the CDR3 is TGTGCCAGCACAGGGGGCGATAATGAAAAACTGTTTTTT.

In this sample, this clone turned up a few times. The chain recombines TRBV7-7 with TRBJ2-1; maybe TRBD2 (5 bases). Germline values: CDR1 SSHAT, CDR2 FNYEAQ (reference sequence). The CDR3 length is 11 residues. Trimming stripped 5 bases from V and 6 bases from J, with 5 bases between. The CDR3 sequence: CASSEGNEQFF. Written as DNA, the CDR3 is TGTGCCAGCAGCGAGGGCAATGAGCAGTTCTTC.

The chain is built from TRBV6-5 and TRBJ1-2; D not certain. The V gene lost 7 bases and the J gene lost 8 bases, with 17 bases spanning the gap. Per germline, CDR1 MNHEY and CDR2 SVGAGI. The CDR3 runs to 13 residues. The CDR3 DNA reads TGTGCCAGCACTTCGAAGGGTTGGGAGGGCTACACCTTC. This translates into CASTSKGWEGYTF.

The chain carries TRBV6-1 and TRBJ1-3, with 7 bases lining up with TRBD1. Trimming took 8 bases from V and 0 from J; bases not matched to a gene: 7. This CDR3 spans 15 amino acids. Per the germline V gene, CDR1 is MNHNS and CDR2 is SASEGT. CDR3 protein: CASQGGFSSGNTIYF. Written as DNA, the CDR3 is TGTGCCAGCCAGGGGGGGTTTAGCTCTGGAAACACCATATATTTT.

This chain joins TRBV7-9 and TRBJ2-4; D remains unclear. The CDR3 is 15 amino acids. Trimming took off 2 bases at V and 0 bases at J, with 8 bases between the two ends. CDR1 is SEHNR, CDR2 FQNEAQ, per germline (reference sequence). The CDR3 here is CASSLTWGAKNIQYF. As DNA, the CDR3 is TGTGCCAGCAGCTTAACCTGGGGAGCCAAAAACATTCAGTACTTC.

J is TRBJ2-7 and V is TRBV7-2; TRBD1 is a possible D gene (5 bases). Germline V gene sequence: CDR1 SGHTA, CDR2 FQGNSA. This CDR3 has 13 residues. Trimming cost V 1 base and J 7 bases, with 11 bases left between them. CDR3 sequence (DNA): TGTGCCAGCAGCTTAGGCTCCCAGGGAGAGCAGTACTTC. Its protein is CASSLGSQGEQYF.

This clone was seen a few times. The chain employs TRBV28 and TRBJ2-1; 8 bases map to TRBD1. The CDR3 length is 17 residues. Per the germline V gene, CDR1 is MDHEN and CDR2 is SYDVKM. The V and J ends lost 0 bases and 9 bases, in that order; junction bases with no gene match: 13. Written as DNA, the CDR3 is TGTGCCAGCAGTTTATGGGATCTTGGACAGGGCGAAAGTGAGCAGTTCTTC. Protein: CASSLWDLGQGESEQFF. Combining the CDR3 with reference TRBV28 and TRBJ2-1 gives the whole variable domain DVKVTQSSRYLVKRTGEKVFLECVQDMDHENMFWYRQDPGLGLRLIYFSYDVKMKEKGDIPEGYSVSREKKERFSLILESASTNQTSMYLCASSLWDLGQGESEQFFGPGTRLTVL.

The chain recombines TRBV6-5 with TRBJ2-5; D perhaps matches TRBD2 (5 bases). Trimming took 2 bases from V and 5 from J, leaving 15 bases between them. The CDR3 is 15 residues long. Germline V gene lookup returns CDR1 MNHEY and CDR2 SVGAGI. The CDR3 sequence is CASSYGFGVGETQYF. The CDR3 DNA reads TGTGCCAGCAGTTACGGCTTCGGGGTGGGGGAGACCCAGTACTTC.

This chain connects TRBV4-1 to TRBJ1-4; D ambiguous. Germline CDR1 and CDR2: MGHRA and YSYEKL. With 1 base removed from V and 7 bases from J, the gap between germline ends came to 19 bases. CDR3 length equals 17 residues. The CDR3 protein is CASSQGWVSITGEKLFF. DNA of the CDR3: TGCGCCAGCAGCCAAGGTTGGGTGTCCATAACGGGTGAAAAACTGTTTTTT.

The chain has TRBV4-2 and TRBJ2-3; no clear D gene. Trimming cost V 2 bases and J 9 bases, with 12 bases left between them. The CDR3 runs 13 residues. Germline-derived CDR1 and CDR2 are LGHNA and YNFKEQ. CDR3 amino acids: CASSQSPRDTQYF. The CDR3 DNA follows: TGTGCCAGCAGCCAAAGCCCTAGAGACACGCAGTATTTT.

This rearrangement joins TRBV4-3 to TRBJ1-5, with D unclear. V lost 0 bases, J lost 3 bases, and 9 bases lay in between. Germline V lookup: CDR1 LGHNA, CDR2 YSLEER. The CDR3 totals 15 residues. In nucleotides, the CDR3 is TGCGCCAGCAGCCAAGATTTTTTGGTCAATCAGCCCCAGCATTTT. This sequence encodes CASSQDFLVNQPQHF.

This rearrangement joins TRBV30 to TRBJ2-1; TRBD2 aligns across 8 bases. V lost 0 bases, J lost 7 bases, and 8 bases stayed unmatched. The germline CDR1 and CDR2 sequences are GTSNPN and SVGIG (reference sequence). The CDR3 runs 15 residues. The CDR3 sequence: CAWSVTGGRPNEQFF. CDR3 DNA: TGTGCCTGGAGTGTAACGGGGGGGAGACCAAATGAGCAGTTCTTC.

V gene TRBV2 combines with J gene TRBJ2-6; D unresolved. This CDR3 has 13 residues. Trimming shortened V by 4 bases and J by 4 bases, and 5 bases separated the two germline ends. Germline-derived CDR1 and CDR2 are SNHLY and FYNNEI. CDR3 sequence: CASSVLGANVLTF. CDR3 nucleotide sequence: TGTGCCAGCAGTGTTCTAGGGGCCAACGTCCTGACTTTC.

CDR3 protein: CATSGRDRGREETQYF. For the CDR3, the DNA is TGTGCCACCAGCGGACGGGACAGGGGGCGAGAGGAGACCCAGTACTTC. The rearrangement uses TRBV15 and TRBJ2-5; 12 bases agree with TRBD1. There are 16 residues in the CDR3. V lost 5 bases, J lost 5 bases, and 9 bases stayed unmatched. Germline-derived CDR1 and CDR2 are LNHNV and YYDKDF (reference sequence).

The rearrangement uses TRBV6-5 and TRBJ2-7; 10 bases match TRBD2. Looked up from germline, CDR1 is MNHEY and CDR2 is SVGAGI. Trimming cost V 4 bases and J 0 bases; bases outside gene matches: 3. This CDR3 contains 15 residues. This CDR3 reads CASSSGLAASYEQYF. The CDR3 DNA is TGTGCCAGCAGTTCCGGACTAGCGGCCTCCTACGAGCAGTACTTC.